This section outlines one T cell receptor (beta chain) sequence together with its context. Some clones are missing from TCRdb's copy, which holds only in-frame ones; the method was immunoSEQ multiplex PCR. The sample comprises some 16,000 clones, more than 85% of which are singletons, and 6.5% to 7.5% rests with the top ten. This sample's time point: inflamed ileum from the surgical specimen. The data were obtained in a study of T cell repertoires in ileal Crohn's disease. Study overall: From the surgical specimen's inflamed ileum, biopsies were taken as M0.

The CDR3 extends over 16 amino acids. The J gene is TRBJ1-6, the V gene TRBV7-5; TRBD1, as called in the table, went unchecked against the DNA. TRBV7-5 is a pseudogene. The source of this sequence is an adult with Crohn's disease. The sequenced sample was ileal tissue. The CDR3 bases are TGTGCCAGAAGCTTAGTGACGAGGGGGCGGCGTTCACCCCTCCACTTT. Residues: CARSLVTRGRRSPLHF.